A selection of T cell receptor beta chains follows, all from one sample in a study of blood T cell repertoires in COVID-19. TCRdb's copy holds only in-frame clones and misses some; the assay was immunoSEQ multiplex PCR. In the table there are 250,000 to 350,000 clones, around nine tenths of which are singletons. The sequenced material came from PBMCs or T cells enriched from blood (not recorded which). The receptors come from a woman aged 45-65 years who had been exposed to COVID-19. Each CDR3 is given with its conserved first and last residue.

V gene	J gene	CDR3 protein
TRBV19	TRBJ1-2	CASSIARTFGYTF
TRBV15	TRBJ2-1	CATSKFPTEQFF
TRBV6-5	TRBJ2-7	CASSLPLKYEQYF
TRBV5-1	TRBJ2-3	CASSSGQVTDTQYF
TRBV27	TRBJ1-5	CASKSGGKSSNQPQHF
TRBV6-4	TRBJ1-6	CASSDTRNSPLHF
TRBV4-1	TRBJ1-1	CASSQGGRAGRDTEAFF
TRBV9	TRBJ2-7	CASSPRGQGFGEQYF
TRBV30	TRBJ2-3	CAWSATPGGTSTDTQYF
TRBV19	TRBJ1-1	CASSNTGKVMNTEAFF
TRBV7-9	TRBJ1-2	CASSPDRWGGYTF
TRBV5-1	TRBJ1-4	CASKENPTNEKLFF
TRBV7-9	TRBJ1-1	CASSLGTGGHTEAFF
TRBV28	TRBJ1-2	CAAAGADYGYTF
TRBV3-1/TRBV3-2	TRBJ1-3	CASSQTGTISGNTIYF
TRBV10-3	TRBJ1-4	CAIRAGGTEKLFF
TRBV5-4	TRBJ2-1	CASSLLGGNNEQFF